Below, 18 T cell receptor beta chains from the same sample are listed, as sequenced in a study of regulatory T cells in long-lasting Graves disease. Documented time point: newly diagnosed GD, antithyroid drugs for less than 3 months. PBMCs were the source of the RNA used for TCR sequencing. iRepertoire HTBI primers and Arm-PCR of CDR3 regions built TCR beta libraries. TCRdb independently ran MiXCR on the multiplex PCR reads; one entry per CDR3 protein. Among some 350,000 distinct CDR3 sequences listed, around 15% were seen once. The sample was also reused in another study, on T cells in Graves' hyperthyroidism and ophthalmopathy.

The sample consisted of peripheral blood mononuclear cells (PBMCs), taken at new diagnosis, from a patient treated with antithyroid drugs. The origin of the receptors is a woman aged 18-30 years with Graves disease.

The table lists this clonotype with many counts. The CDR3 sequence is CASSLTGGISGNTIYF. CDR3 in DNA: TGCGCCAGCAGCTTGACAGGGGGCATCTCTGGAAACACCATATATTTT. The chain uses TRBV5-1 and TRBJ1-3, with 9 positions matching TRBD1. This CDR3 is 16 amino acids long. J was trimmed by 0 bases and V by 1 base; bases with no gene match: 2. Germline V gene lookup returns CDR1 SGHRS and CDR2 YFSETQ.

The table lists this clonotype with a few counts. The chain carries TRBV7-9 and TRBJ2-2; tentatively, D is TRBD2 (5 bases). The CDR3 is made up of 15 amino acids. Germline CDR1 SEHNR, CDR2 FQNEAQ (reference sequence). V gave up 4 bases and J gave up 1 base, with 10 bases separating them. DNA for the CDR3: TGTGCCAGCAGCTCTCAAGAGGGGAACACCGGGGAGCTGTTTTTT. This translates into CASSSQEGNTGELFF.

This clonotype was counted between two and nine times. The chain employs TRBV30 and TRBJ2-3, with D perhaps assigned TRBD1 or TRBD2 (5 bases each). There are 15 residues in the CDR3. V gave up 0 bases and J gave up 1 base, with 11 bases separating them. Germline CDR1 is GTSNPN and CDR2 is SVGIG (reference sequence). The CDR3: CAWSVGAGGTDTQYF. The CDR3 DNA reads TGTGCCTGGAGTGTAGGGGCCGGGGGCACAGATACGCAGTATTTT.

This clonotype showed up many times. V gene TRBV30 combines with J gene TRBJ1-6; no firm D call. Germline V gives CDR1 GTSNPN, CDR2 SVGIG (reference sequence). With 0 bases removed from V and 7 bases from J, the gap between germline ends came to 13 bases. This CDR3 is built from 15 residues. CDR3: CAWSVYGLGNSPLHF. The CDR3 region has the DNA TGTGCCTGGAGTGTTTACGGCCTGGGAAATTCACCCCTCCACTTT. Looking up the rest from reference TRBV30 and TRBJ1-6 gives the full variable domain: SQTIHQWPATLVQPVGSPLSLECTVEGTSNPNLYWYRQAAGRGLQLLFYSVGIGQISSEVPQNLSASRPQDRQFILSSKKLLLSDSGFYLCAWSVYGLGNSPLHFGNGTRLTVT.

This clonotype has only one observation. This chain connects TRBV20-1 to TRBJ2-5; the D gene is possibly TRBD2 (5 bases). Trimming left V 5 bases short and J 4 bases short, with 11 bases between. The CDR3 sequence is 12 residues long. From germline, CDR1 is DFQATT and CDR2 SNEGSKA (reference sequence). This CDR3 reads CSARGGRETQYF. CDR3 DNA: TGCAGTGCTCGGGGTGGGCGAGAGACCCAGTACTTC.

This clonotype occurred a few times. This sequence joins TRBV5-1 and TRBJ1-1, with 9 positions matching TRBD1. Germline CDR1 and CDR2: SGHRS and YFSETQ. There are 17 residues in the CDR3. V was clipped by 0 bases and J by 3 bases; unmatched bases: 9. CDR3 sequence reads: CASSLAYFRQGDTEAFF. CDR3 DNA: TGCGCCAGCAGCTTGGCTTACTTTCGACAGGGGGACACTGAAGCTTTCTTT.

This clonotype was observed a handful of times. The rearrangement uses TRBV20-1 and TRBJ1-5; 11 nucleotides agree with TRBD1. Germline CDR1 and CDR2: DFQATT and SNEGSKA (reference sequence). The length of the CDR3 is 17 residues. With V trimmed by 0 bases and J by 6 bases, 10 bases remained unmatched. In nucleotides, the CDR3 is TGCAGTGCTAGAGATCTGGACAGGGGGCGCCGTGCTCAGCCCCAGCATTTT. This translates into CSARDLDRGRRAQPQHF.

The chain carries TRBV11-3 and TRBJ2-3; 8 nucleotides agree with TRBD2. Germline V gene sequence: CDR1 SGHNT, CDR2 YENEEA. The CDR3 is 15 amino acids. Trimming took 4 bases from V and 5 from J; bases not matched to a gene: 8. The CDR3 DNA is TGTGCCAGCAGCTCCCTAGCGGGTCGCATAGATACGCAGTATTTT. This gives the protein CASSSLAGRIDTQYF. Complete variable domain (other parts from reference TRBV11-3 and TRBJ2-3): EAGVVQSPRYKIIEKKQPVAFWCNPISGHNTLYWYLQNLGQGPELLIRYENEEAVDDSQLPKDRFSAERLKGVDSTLKIQPAELGDSAVYLCASSSLAGRIDTQYFGPGTRLTVL.

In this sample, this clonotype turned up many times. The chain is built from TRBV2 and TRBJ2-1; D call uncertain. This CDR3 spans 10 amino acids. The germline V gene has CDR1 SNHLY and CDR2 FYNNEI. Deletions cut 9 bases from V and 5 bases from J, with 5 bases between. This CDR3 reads CARGNNEQFF. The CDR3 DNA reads TGTGCCAGGGGTAACAATGAGCAGTTCTTC.

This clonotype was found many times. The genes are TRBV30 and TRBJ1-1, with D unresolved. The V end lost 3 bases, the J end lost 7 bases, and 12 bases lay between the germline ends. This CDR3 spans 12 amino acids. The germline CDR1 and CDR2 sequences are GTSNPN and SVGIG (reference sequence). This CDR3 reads CAWRRWADEAFF. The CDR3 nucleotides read TGTGCCTGGAGAAGGTGGGCAGATGAAGCTTTCTTT. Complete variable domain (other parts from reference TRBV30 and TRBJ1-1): SQTIHQWPATLVQPVGSPLSLECTVEGTSNPNLYWYRQAAGRGLQLLFYSVGIGQISSEVPQNLSASRPQDRQFILSSKKLLLSDSGFYLCAWRRWADEAFFGQGTRLTVV.

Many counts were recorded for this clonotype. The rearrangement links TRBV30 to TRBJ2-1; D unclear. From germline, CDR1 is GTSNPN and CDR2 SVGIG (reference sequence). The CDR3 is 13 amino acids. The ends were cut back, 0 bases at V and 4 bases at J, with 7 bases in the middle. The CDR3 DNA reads TGTGCCTGGAGTGTATCCGGTTACAATGAGCAGTTCTTC. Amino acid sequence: CAWSVSGYNEQFF.

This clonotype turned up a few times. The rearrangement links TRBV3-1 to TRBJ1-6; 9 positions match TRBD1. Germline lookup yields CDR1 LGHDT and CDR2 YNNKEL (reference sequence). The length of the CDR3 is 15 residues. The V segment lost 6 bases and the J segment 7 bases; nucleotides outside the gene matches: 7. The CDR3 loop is CASRQQGADNSPLHF. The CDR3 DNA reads TGTGCCAGCAGGCAACAGGGGGCAGACAATTCACCCCTCCACTTT.

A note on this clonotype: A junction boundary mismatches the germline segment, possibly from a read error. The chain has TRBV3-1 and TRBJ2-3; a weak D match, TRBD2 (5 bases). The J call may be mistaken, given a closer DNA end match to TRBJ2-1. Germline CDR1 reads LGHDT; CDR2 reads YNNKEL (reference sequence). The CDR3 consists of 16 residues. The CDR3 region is CASGDPRLTSHNEQFF. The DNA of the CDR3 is TGTGCCAGCGGCGATCCGCGACTAACCTCCCACAATGAGCAGTTCTTC.

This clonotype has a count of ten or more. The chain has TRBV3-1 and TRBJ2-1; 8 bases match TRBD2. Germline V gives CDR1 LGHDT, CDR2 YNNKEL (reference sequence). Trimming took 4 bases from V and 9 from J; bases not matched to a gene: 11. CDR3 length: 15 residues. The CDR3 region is CASSPEKAGVIEQFF. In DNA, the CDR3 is TGTGCCAGCAGCCCTGAGAAAGCGGGAGTTATTGAGCAGTTCTTC.

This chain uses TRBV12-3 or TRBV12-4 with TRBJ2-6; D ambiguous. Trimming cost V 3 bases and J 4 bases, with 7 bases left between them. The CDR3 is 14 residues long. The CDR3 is CASSFLSGANVLTF. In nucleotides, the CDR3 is TGTGCCAGCAGTTTCTTATCGGGGGCCAACGTCCTGACTTTC.

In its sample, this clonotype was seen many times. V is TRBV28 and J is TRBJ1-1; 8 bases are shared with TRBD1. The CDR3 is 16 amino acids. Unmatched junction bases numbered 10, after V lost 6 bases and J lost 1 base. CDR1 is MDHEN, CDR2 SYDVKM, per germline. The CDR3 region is CASRSYTGGRNTEAFF. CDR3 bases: TGTGCCAGCAGGAGTTACACAGGGGGGAGGAACACTGAAGCTTTCTTT.

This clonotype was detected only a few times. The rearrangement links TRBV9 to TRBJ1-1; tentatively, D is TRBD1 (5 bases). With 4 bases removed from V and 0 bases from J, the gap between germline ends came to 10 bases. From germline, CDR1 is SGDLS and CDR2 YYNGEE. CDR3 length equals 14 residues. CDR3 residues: CASSQGPMNTEAFF. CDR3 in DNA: TGTGCCAGCAGCCAGGGACCGATGAACACTGAAGCTTTCTTT. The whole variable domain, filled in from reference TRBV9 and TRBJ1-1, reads DSGVTQTPKHLITATGQRVTLRCSPRSGDLSVYWYQQSLDQGLQFLIQYYNGEERAKGNILERFSAQQFPDLHSELNLSSLELGDSALYFCASSQGPMNTEAFFGQGTRLTVV.

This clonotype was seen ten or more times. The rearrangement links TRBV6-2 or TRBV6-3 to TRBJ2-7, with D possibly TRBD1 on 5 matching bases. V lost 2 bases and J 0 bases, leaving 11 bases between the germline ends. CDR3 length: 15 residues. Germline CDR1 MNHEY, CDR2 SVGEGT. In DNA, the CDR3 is TGTGCCAGCAGTTACGAAGGGGCTAGCTCCTACGAGCAGTACTTC. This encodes CASSYEGASSYEQYF.